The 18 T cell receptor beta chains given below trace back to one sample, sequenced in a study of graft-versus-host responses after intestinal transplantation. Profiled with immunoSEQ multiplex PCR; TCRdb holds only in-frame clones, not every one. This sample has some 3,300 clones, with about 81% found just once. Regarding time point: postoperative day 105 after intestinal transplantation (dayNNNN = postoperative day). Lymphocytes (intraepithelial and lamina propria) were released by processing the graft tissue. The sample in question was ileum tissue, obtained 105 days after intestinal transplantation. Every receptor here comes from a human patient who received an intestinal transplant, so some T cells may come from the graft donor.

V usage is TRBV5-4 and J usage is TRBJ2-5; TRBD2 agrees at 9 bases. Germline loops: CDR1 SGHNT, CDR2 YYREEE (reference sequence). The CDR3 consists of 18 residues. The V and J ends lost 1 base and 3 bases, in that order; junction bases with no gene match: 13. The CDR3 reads CASSLWGRARLAEETQYF. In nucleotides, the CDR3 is TGTGCCAGCAGCTTGTGGGGTAGGGCTAGACTAGCGGAAGAGACCCAGTACTTC. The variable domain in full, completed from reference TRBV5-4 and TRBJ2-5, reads ETGVTQSPTHLIKTRGQQVTLRCSSQSGHNTVSWYQQALGQGPQFIFQYYREEENGRGNFPPRFSGLQFPNYSSELNVNALELDDSALYLCASSLWGRARLAEETQYFGPGTRLLVL.

CDR3 DNA: TGTGCCAGCAGCTTCGGGGGGGCCTCAGATACGCAGTATTTT. Protein product: CASSFGGASDTQYF. The genes are TRBV7-3 and TRBJ2-3, with 8 bases fitting TRBD2. CDR1 is SGHTA, CDR2 FQGTGA, per germline. The CDR3 is 14 amino acids. V was clipped by 3 bases and J by 4 bases; unmatched bases: 3. The entire variable domain, with the rest obtained from reference TRBV7-3 and TRBJ2-3, is as follows: GAGVSQTPSNKVTEKGKYVELRCDPISGHTALYWYRQSLGQGPEFLIYFQGTGAADDSGLPNDRFFAVRPEGSVSTLKIQRTERGDSAVYLCASSFGGASDTQYFGPGTRLTVL.

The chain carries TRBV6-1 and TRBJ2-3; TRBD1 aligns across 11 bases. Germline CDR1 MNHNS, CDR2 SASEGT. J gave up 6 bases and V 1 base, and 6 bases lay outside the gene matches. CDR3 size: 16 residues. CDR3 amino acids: CASSEGGDRGVDTQYF. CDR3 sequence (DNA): TGTGCCAGCAGTGAAGGCGGGGACAGGGGGGTCGATACGCAGTATTTT.

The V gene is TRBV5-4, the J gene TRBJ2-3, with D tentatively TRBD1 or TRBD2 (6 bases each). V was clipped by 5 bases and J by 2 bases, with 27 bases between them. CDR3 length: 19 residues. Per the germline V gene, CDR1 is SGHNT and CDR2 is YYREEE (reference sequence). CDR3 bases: TGTGCCAGCAGTCCATCCCCCATCCTGCTCCGGGGGCCCACAGATACGCAGTATTTT. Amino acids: CASSPSPILLRGPTDTQYF.

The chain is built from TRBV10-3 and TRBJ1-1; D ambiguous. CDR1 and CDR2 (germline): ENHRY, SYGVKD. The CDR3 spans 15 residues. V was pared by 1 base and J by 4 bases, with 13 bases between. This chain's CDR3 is CAISEYRDIRTEAFF. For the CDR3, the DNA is TGTGCCATCAGTGAGTATCGGGATATACGCACTGAAGCTTTCTTT.

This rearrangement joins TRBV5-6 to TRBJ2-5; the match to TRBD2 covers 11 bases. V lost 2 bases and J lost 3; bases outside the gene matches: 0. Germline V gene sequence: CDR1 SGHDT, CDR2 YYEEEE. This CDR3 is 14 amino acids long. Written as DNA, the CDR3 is TGTGCCAGCAGCTTACTAGCGGGAGAAGAGACCCAGTACTTC. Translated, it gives CASSLLAGEETQYF.

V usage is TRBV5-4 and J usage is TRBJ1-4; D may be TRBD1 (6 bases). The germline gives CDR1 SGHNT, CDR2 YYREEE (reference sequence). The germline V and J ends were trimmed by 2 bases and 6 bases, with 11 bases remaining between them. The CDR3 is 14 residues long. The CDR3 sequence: CASSFKAGDEKLFF. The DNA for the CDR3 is TGTGCCAGCAGCTTTAAGGCAGGGGATGAAAAACTGTTTTTT.

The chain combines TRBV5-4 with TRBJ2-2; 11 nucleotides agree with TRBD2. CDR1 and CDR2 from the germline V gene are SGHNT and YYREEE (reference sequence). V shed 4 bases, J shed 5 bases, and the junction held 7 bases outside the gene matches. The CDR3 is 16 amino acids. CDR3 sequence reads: CASSGSGRARTGELFF. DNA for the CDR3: TGTGCCAGCAGCGGTAGCGGGAGGGCCAGGACCGGGGAGCTGTTTTTT.

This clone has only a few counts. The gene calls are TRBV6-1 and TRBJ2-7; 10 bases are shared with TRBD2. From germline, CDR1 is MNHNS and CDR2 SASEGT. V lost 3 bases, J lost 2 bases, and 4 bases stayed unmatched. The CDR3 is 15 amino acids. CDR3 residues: CASSDELAGPYEQYF. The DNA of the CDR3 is TGTGCCAGCAGTGATGAACTAGCGGGACCCTACGAGCAGTACTTC.

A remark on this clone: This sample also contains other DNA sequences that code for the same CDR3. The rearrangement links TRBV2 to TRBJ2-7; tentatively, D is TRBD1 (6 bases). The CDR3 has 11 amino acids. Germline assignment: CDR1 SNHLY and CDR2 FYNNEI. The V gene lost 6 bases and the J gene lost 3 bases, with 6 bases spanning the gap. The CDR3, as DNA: TGTGCCAGCAGGGGACACTACGAGCAGTACTTC. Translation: CASRGHYEQYF.

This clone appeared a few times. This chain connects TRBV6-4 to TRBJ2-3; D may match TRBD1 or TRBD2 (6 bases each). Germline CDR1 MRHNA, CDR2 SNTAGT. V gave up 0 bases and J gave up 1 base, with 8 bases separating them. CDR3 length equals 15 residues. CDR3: CASSDSRGGTDTQYF. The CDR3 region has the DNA TGTGCCAGCAGTGACTCGAGGGGGGGCACAGATACGCAGTATTTT.

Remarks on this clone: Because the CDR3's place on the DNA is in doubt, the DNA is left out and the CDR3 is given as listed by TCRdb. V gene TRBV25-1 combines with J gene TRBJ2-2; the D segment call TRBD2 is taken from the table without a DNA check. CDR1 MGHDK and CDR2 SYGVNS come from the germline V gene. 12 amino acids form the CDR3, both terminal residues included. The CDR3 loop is CASSEVGRGAVF.

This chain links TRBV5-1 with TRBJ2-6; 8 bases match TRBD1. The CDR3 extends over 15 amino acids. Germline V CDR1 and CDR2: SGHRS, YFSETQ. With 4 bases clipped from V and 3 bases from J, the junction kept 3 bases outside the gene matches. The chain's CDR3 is CASSQTGDGANVLTF. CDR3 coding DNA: TGCGCCAGCAGCCAGACAGGGGATGGGGCCAACGTCCTGACTTTC.

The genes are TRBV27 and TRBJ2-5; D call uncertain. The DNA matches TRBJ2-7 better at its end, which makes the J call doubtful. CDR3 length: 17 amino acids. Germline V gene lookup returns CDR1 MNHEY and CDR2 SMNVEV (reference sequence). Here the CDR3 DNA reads TGTGCCAGCAAACCGTACCCGCGTTTTCCCGGCTCCTACGAGCAGTACTTC. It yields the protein CASKPYPRFPGSYEQYF.

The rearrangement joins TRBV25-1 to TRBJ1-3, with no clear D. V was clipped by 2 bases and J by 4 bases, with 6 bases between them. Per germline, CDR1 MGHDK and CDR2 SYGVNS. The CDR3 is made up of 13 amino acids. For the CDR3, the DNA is TGTGCCAGCAGTGAACCCAGGGGAAACACCATATATTTT. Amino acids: CASSEPRGNTIYF.

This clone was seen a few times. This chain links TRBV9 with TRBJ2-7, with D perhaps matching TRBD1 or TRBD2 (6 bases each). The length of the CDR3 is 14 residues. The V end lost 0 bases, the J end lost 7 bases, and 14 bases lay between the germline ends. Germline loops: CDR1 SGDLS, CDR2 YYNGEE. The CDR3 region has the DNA TGTGCCAGCAGCGTAGAGGGGGGACCGGGGGAGCAGTACTTC. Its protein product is CASSVEGGPGEQYF.

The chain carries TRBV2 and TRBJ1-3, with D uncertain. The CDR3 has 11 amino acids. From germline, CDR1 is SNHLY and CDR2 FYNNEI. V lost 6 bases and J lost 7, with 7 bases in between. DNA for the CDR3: TGTGCCAGCAGCCAAGGGAACACCATATATTTT. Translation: CASSQGNTIYF.

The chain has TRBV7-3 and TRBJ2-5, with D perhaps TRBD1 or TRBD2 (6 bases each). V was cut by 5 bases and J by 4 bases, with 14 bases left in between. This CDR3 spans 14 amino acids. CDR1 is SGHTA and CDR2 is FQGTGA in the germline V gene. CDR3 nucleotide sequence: TGTGCCAGCAGCCCACGGGGGCGCAGAGAGACCCAGTACTTC. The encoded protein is CASSPRGRRETQYF.